This is a list of T cell receptor beta chains from one sample in a study of molecular identifiers for immune sequencing clone quantification. Via MiXCR, TCRdb re-called the PCR reads, giving one row per CDR3 protein. The sample holds more than 70,000 distinct CDR3 sequences, 21% seen once. The specimen was naive CD8+ T cells from blood, with Jurkat cell RNA spiked in. The origin of the receptors is a human donor in good health. Some libraries in this study had Jurkat cell RNA spiked in. CDR3s include the opening cysteine and the closing phenylalanine or tryptophan. D genes are given only for firm matches. For some rows the clone size is stated as once, few or many, or as a class when expanded; others skip it.

cdr3_aa	cdr3_nt	d_call	clone_size	v_call	j_call
CASSLEAGGIGDTQYF	TGTGCCAGCAGCTTGGAAGCGGGGGGGATAGGAGATACGCAGTATTTT	TRBD2	.	TRBV5-4	TRBJ2-3
CASSPIPYNEQFF	TGTGCCAGCAGCCCCATCCCCTACAATGAGCAGTTCTTC	.	.	TRBV14	TRBJ2-1
CASSVTGSSYNEQFF	TGTGCCAGCAGCGTCACGGGGAGCTCCTACAATGAGCAGTTCTTC	.	.	TRBV9	TRBJ2-1
CSASGSGTGAVDTQYF	TGCAGTGCTAGCGGGTCGGGGACGGGGGCTGTAGATACGCAGTATTTT	.	many	TRBV20-1	TRBJ2-3
CASSAGSSTEAFF	TGTGCCAGCAGCGCGGGGTCATCCACTGAAGCTTTCTTT	.	.	TRBV7-6	TRBJ1-1
CASSPRRGLDLDYGYTF	TGTGCCAGCTCACCACGAAGGGGCTTGGATTTAGACTATGGCTACACCTTC	.	many	TRBV18	TRBJ1-2
CASTGTSGRSTGELFF	TGTGCCAGCACCGGGACTAGCGGGAGGAGCACCGGGGAGCTGTTTTTT	TRBD2	many	TRBV28	TRBJ2-2
CASSELGSGEQYF	TGTGCCAGCAGTGAATTAGGTAGCGGCGAGCAGTACTTC	.	few	TRBV2	TRBJ2-7
CSVHGSGTQYF	TGCAGCGTTCACGGCTCGGGGACCCAGTACTTC	.	many	TRBV29-1	TRBJ2-5
CSVEFFQNIQYF	TGCAGCGTTGAGTTTTTTCAGAACATTCAGTACTTC	.	many	TRBV29-1	TRBJ2-4
CASSLGQPNQPQHF	TGTGCCAGCAGCCTTGGACAGCCCAATCAGCCCCAGCATTTT	.	many	TRBV3-1	TRBJ1-5
CASRLSGTGSDTQYF	TGCGCCAGCAGACTAAGTGGGACAGGGTCCGATACGCAGTATTTT	TRBD1	many	TRBV5-1	TRBJ2-3